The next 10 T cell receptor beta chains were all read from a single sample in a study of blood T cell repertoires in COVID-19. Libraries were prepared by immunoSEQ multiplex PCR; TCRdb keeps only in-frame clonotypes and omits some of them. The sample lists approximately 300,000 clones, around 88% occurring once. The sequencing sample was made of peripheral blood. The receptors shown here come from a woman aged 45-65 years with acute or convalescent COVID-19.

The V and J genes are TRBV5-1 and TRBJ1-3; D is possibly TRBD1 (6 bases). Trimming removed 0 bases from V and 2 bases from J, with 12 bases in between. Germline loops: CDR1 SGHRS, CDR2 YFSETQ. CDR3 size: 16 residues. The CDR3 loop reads CASSLGVNRAGNTIYF. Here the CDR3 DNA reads TGCGCCAGCAGCTTGGGGGTTAACAGGGCTGGAAACACCATATATTTT.

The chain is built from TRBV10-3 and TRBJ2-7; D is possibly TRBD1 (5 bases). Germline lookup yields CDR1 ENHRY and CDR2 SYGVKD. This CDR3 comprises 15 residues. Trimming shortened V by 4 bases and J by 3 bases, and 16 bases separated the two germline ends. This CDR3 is CAISVQGMGLYEQYF. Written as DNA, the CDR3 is TGTGCCATCAGTGTGCAGGGTATGGGCCTCTACGAGCAGTACTTC.

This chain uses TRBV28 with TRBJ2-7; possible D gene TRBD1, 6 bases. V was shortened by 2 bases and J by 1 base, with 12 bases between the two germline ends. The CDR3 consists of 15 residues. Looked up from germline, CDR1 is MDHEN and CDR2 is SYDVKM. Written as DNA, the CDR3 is TGTGCCAGCAGTTTAACAGGGAGTTTTTCCTACGAGCAGTACTTC. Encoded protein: CASSLTGSFSYEQYF. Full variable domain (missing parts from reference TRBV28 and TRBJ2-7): DVKVTQSSRYLVKRTGEKVFLECVQDMDHENMFWYRQDPGLGLRLIYFSYDVKMKEKGDIPEGYSVSREKKERFSLILESASTNQTSMYLCASSLTGSFSYEQYFGPGTRLTVT.

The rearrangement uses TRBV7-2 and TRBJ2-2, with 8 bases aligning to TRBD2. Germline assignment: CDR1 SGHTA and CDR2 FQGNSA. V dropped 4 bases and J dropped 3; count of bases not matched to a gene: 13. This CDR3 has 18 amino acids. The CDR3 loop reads CASSYLGRAGDHTGELFF. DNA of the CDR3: TGTGCCAGCAGCTACCTCGGGAGGGCCGGGGACCACACCGGGGAGCTGTTTTTT.

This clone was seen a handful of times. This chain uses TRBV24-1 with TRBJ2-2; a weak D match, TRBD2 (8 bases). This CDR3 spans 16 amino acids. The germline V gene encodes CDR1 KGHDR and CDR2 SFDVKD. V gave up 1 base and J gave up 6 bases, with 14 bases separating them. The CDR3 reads CATSDLGTAGAGELFF. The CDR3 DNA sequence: TGTGCCACCAGTGATTTAGGGACAGCGGGGGCCGGGGAGCTGTTTTTT.

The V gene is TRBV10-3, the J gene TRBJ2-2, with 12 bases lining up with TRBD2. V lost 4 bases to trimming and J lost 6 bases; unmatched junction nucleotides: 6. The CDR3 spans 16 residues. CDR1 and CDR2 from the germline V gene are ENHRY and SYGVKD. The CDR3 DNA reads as TGTGCCATCAGTGCCGCTAGCGGGAGGGGCCCCGGGGAGCTGTTTTTT. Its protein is CAISAASGRGPGELFF.

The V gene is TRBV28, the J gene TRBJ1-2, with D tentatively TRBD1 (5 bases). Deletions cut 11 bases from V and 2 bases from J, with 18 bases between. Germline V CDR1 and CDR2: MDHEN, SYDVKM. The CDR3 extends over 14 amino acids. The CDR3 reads CAGRRQGLNYGYTF. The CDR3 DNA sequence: TGTGCCGGCCGACGGCAGGGCTTAAACTATGGCTACACCTTC.

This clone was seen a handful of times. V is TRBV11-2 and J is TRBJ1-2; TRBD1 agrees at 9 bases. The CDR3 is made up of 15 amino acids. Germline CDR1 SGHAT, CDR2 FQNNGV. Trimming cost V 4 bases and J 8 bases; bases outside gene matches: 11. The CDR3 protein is CASSSETGTGTGYTF. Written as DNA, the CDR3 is TGTGCCAGCAGCTCAGAGACCGGGACAGGGACAGGCTACACCTTC.

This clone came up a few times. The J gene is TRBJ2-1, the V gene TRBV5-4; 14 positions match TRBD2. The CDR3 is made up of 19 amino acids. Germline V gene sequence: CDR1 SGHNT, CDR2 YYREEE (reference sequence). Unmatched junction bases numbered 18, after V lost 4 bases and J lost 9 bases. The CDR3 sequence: CASSKGGYSGTSGSFEQFF. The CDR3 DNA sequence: TGTGCCAGCAGCAAGGGGGGGTATTCCGGGACTAGCGGGAGTTTTGAGCAGTTCTTC.

In nucleotides, the CDR3 is TGCGCCAGCAGCTCGGCGCCGGGACAGAGTGAAGCTTTCTTT. Its translation: CASSSAPGQSEAFF. This chain uses TRBV5-1 with TRBJ1-1, with 7 positions matching TRBD1. Germline CDR1 is SGHRS and CDR2 is YFSETQ. V gave up 3 bases and J gave up 7 bases; unmatched junction bases: 9. CDR3 size: 14 residues.